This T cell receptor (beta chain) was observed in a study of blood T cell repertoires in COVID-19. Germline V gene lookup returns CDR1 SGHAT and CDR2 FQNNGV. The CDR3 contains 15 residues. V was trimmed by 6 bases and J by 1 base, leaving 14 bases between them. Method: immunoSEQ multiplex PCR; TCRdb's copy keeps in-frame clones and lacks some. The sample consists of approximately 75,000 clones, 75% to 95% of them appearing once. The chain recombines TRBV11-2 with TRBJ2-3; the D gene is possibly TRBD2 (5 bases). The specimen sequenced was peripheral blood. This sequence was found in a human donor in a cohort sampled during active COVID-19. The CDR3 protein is CASRSDGGRTDTQYF. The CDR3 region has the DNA TGTGCCAGCAGGTCCGACGGCGGGCGCACAGATACGCAGTATTTT.